This T cell receptor beta chain appears in the sequencing data of a study of identical twins. V trimming: 1 base; J trimming: 7 bases; junction bases outside the gene matches: 13. Germline V gene data show CDR1 as SGHTA and CDR2 as FQGNSA. This CDR3 is 16 amino acids long. Unique molecular identifiers were in the cDNA, with template-switch universal primer binding. TCRdb passed the 5' RACE reads through MiXCR, listing each CDR3 protein once. The sample includes about 450,000 distinct CDR3 sequences, less than 20% of them seen just once. This clonotype originated in a man between 50 and 59 years old in good health. The chain couples TRBV7-2 to TRBJ2-7, with TRBD2 matching over 7 bases. The sample consisted of naive T cells sorted from blood. CDR3 sequence: CASSLGGGGRAREQYF. The CDR3 DNA reads as TGTGCCAGCAGCTTAGGTGGCGGTGGGAGGGCGAGGGAGCAGTACTTC.